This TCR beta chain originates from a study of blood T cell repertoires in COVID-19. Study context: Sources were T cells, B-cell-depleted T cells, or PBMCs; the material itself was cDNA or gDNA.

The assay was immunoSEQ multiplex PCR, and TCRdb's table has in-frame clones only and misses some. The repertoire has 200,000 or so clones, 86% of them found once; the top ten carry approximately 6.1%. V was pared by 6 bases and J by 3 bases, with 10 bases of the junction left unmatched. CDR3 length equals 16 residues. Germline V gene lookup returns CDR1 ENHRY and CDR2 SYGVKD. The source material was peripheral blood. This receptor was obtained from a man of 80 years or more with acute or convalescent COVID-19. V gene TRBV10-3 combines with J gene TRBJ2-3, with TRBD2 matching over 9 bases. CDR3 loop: CAIRTPAGGRTDTQYF. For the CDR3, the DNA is TGTGCCATCAGGACCCCGGCGGGAGGGCGGACAGATACGCAGTATTTT.